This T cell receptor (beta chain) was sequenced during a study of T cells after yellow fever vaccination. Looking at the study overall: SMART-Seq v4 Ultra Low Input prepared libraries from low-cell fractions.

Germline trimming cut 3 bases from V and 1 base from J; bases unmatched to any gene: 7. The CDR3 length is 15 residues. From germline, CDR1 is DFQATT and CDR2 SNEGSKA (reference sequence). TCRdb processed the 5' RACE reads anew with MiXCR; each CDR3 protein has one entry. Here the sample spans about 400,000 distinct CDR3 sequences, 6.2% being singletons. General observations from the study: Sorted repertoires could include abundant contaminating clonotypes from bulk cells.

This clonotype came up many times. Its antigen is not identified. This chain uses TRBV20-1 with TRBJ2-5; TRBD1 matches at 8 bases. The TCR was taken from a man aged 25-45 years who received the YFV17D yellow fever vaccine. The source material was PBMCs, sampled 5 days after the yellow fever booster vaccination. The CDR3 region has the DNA TGCAGTGCTAGGGCCCCCGGGACAGGCCAAGAGACCCAGTACTTC. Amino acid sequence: CSARAPGTGQETQYF.